The present T cell receptor (beta chain) was sequenced within a study of Graves' ophthalmopathy and Graves' hyperthyroidism. Beta-chain TCR CDR3 regions were amplified from RNA transcripts. HTBI primers were used in a first-round RT-PCR, which preceded a second-round multiplex PCR. TCRdb ran MiXCR on the multiplex PCR reads and lists one entry per CDR3 protein. This repertoire shows a few hundred thousand distinct CDR3 sequences, 35% to 45% found once; its top ten account for roughly 4%. Patients in the hyperthyroidism group, adults aged 18 to 65, were newly diagnosed, under 2 months' duration. Per germline, CDR1 SQVTM and CDR2 ANQGSEA. V gave up 6 bases and J gave up 7 bases; unmatched junction bases: 8. The CDR3 runs 13 residues.

The chain carries TRBV29-1 and TRBJ1-2, with 10 nucleotides matching TRBD1. Sequenced input: peripheral blood or thyroid tissue (not recorded which). The sequence came from an adult man with Graves' hyperthyroidism. The CDR3 region is CSVTGTGVGGYTF. As DNA, the CDR3 is TGCAGCGTGACCGGGACAGGGGTCGGTGGCTACACCTTC.